The rows below give T cell receptor beta chains drawn from one sample of a study of blood T cells in healthy people across ages. One entry per CDR3 protein results from TCRdb running MiXCR on the 5' RACE reads. Here the sample spans about 1.4 million distinct CDR3 sequences, roughly 64% being singletons. The source material was blood. These receptors all come from a man younger than 30 in good health. CDR3s include the opening cysteine and the closing phenylalanine or tryptophan. Fields, in order: CDR3 protein, CDR3 DNA, clone size, J gene, V gene, D gene. D genes are given only for firm matches. Clone size is stated in some rows and not others, as once, few, many or a class when expanded.

CDR3: CASSLEEGSGETQYF
DNA: TGTGCCAGCAGCCTAGAGGAGGGTAGTGGAGAGACCCAGTACTTC
size: -
J: TRBJ2-5
V: TRBV7-9
D: -

CDR3: CASSLGGGGLAEQFF
DNA: TGTGCCAGCAGCTTGGGGGGAGGCGGGTTGGCTGAGCAGTTCTTC
size: few
J: TRBJ2-1
V: TRBV6-2/TRBV6-3
D: -

CDR3: CASSLLAGGPVNEQFF
DNA: TGTGCCAGCAGCTTGCTAGCGGGAGGCCCCGTGAATGAGCAGTTCTTC
size: once
J: TRBJ2-1
V: TRBV11-2
D: TRBD2

CDR3: CASTDERERRNEQFF
DNA: TGTGCCAGCACCGACGAGCGGGAGAGAAGGAATGAGCAGTTCTTC
size: -
J: TRBJ2-1
V: TRBV6-2/TRBV6-3
D: TRBD2

CDR3: CAIRPYPTGRGGNEQFF
DNA: TGTGCCATCAGACCCTATCCGACAGGGAGGGGTGGAAATGAGCAGTTCTTC
size: -
J: TRBJ2-1
V: TRBV10-3
D: -

CDR3: CASRFGANYEQYF
DNA: TGCGCCAGCAGGTTTGGGGCGAACTACGAGCAGTACTTC
size: -
J: TRBJ2-7
V: TRBV10-2
D: -

CDR3: CASSSAPGTGGEKDTEAFF
DNA: TGTGCCAGCTCATCCGCCCCCGGGACAGGGGGGGAAAAGGACACTGAAGCTTTCTTT
size: -
J: TRBJ1-1
V: TRBV18
D: TRBD1

CDR3: CSATQGYPTQQYF
DNA: TGCAGTGCGACCCAGGGTTACCCGACCCAGCAGTACTTC
size: -
J: TRBJ2-5
V: TRBV20-1
D: -

CDR3: CAWKRGSEYNEQFF
DNA: TGTGCCTGGAAGCGCGGGAGTGAATACAATGAGCAGTTCTTC
size: -
J: TRBJ2-1
V: TRBV30
D: TRBD2

CDR3: CSAGGEYVAGDYTQYF
DNA: TGCAGTGCTGGAGGTGAATACGTGGCGGGAGACTATACGCAGTATTTT
size: -
J: TRBJ2-3
V: TRBV20-1
D: TRBD2

CDR3: CASSTGYQETQYF
DNA: TGTGCCAGCAGTACAGGGTACCAAGAGACCCAGTACTTC
size: many
J: TRBJ2-5
V: TRBV12-3/TRBV12-4
D: -

CDR3: CASSPGSRTGGYEQYF
DNA: TGTGCCAGCAGCCCCGGTTCTAGGACAGGGGGTTACGAGCAGTACTTC
size: -
J: TRBJ2-7
V: TRBV7-9
D: TRBD1

CDR3: CASSTGTEVETQYF
DNA: TGTGCCAGCAGCACCGGGACAGAGGTTGAGACCCAGTACTTC
size: few
J: TRBJ2-5
V: TRBV7-2
D: TRBD1

CDR3: CASSPPGRLGYTF
DNA: TGTGCCAGCAGCCCACCGGGACGGCTGGGCTACACCTTC
size: -
J: TRBJ1-2
V: TRBV7-9
D: -

CDR3: CASSLGIPNYGYTF
DNA: TGTGCCAGCAGTTTAGGCATTCCTAATTATGGCTACACCTTC
size: few
J: TRBJ1-2
V: TRBV28
D: -

CDR3: CASSPPLAGWDNEQFF
DNA: TGCGCCAGCAGCCCACCCCTAGCGGGATGGGACAATGAGCAGTTCTTC
size: -
J: TRBJ2-1
V: TRBV4-1
D: TRBD2

CDR3: CASSPPHGTDTQYF
DNA: TGTGCCAGCAGCCCGCCTCACGGCACAGATACGCAGTATTTT
size: -
J: TRBJ2-3
V: TRBV7-9
D: -

CDR3: CASSLGMGFEKLFF
DNA: TGTGCCAGCAGCCTGGGGATGGGATTTGAAAAACTGTTTTTT
size: -
J: TRBJ1-4
V: TRBV7-6
D: -

CDR3: CASATGAGNQPQHF
DNA: TGCGCCAGCGCGACAGGGGCGGGCAATCAGCCCCAGCATTTT
size: once
J: TRBJ1-5
V: TRBV5-1
D: TRBD1

CDR3: CASSFRLGQDNQPQHF
DNA: TGTGCCAGCAGTTTTCGGTTGGGCCAGGACAATCAGCCCCAGCATTTT
size: -
J: TRBJ1-5
V: TRBV28
D: -

CDR3: CASSPNPTETDTQYF
DNA: TGCGCCAGCAGCCCTAACCCCACAGAAACAGATACGCAGTATTTT
size: few
J: TRBJ2-3
V: TRBV5-1
D: -

CDR3: CASGVDSYNEQFF
DNA: TGTGCTAGTGGTGTGGACAGCTACAATGAGCAGTTCTTC
size: -
J: TRBJ2-1
V: TRBV12-5
D: -

CDR3: CASIGGSEQFF
DNA: TGTGCCAGCATCGGAGGCTCTGAGCAGTTCTTC
size: -
J: TRBJ2-1
V: TRBV13
D: -

CDR3: CAFRIVGVVYEQYF
DNA: TGTGCCTTCCGGATCGTGGGTGTTGTCTATGAGCAGTACTTC
size: once
J: TRBJ2-7
V: TRBV27
D: -

CDR3: CASSQEASGRGRQFF
DNA: TGCGCCAGCAGCCAAGAGGCTAGCGGCAGGGGGAGGCAGTTCTTC
size: -
J: TRBJ2-1
V: TRBV4-1
D: -

CDR3: CASSTRGGVGQPQHF
DNA: TGTGCCAGCAGTACTCGGGGAGGGGTTGGTCAGCCCCAGCATTTT
size: -
J: TRBJ1-5
V: TRBV6-5
D: -

CDR3: CASSGTSGNTEAFF
DNA: TGTGCCAGCAGTGGAACATCGGGGAACACTGAAGCTTTCTTT
size: -
J: TRBJ1-1
V: TRBV6-5
D: -

CDR3: CASSSAGSAYEQYF
DNA: TGTGCCAGCAGCTCAGCAGGGTCAGCCTACGAGCAGTACTTC
size: -
J: TRBJ2-7
V: TRBV7-9
D: -

CDR3: CASSFNSATNEKLFF
DNA: TGCGCCAGCAGCTTCAACTCTGCAACTAATGAAAAACTGTTTTTT
size: -
J: TRBJ1-4
V: TRBV5-1
D: -

CDR3: CASSYGRSGQVARNEQFF
DNA: TGTGCCAGCAGCTACGGAAGGTCGGGACAGGTGGCCCGAAATGAGCAGTTCTTC
size: -
J: TRBJ2-1
V: TRBV7-9
D: TRBD1

CDR3: CSALGAGEYNEQFF
DNA: TGCAGTGCGTTGGGAGCGGGGGAGTACAATGAGCAGTTCTTC
size: few
J: TRBJ2-1
V: TRBV20-1
D: TRBD2